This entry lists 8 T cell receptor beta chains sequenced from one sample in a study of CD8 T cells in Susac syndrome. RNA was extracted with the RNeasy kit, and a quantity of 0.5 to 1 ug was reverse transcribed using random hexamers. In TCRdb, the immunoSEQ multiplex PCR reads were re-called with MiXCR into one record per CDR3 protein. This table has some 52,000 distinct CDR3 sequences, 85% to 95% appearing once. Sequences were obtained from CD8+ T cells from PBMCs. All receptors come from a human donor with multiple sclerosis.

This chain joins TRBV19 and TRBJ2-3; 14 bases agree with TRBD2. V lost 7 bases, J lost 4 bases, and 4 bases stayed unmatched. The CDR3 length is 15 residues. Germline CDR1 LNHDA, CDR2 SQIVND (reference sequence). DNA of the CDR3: TGTGCCAGTAAGGGACTAGCGGGGGATTCAGATACGCAGTATTTT. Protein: CASKGLAGDSDTQYF.

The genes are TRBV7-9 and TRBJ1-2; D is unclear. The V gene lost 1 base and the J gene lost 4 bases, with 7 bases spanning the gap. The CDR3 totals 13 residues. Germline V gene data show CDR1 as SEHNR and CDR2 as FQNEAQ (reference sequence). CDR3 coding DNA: TGTGCCAGCAGCTTAGTCGAGCCCTATGGCTACACCTTC. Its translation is CASSLVEPYGYTF.

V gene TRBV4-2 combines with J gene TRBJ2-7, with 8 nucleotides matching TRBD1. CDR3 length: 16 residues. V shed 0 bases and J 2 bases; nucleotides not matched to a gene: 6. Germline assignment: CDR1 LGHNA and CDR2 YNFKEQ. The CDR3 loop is CASSQERTGFPYEQYF. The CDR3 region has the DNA TGTGCCAGCAGCCAAGAGAGGACAGGGTTTCCCTACGAGCAGTACTTC.

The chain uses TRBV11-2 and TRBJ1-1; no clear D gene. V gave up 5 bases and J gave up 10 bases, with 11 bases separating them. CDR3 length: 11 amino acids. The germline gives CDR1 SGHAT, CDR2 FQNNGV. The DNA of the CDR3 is TGTGCCAGCAGCCGAGACAAACGAGCTTTCTTT. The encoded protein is CASSRDKRAFF.

CDR3 sequence: CASTPQPGGYEQYF. The CDR3 nucleotides read TGTGCCAGCACCCCCCAACCGGGTGGGTACGAGCAGTACTTC. This chain links TRBV6-1 with TRBJ2-7, with D hard to call. The CDR3 spans 14 residues. Germline lookup yields CDR1 MNHNS and CDR2 SASEGT. V lost 7 bases and J lost 4, with 17 bases in between.

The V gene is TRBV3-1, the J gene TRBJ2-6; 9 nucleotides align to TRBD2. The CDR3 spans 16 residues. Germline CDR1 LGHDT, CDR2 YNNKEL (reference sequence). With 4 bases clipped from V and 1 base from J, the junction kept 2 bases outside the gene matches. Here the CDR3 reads CASSLAGGSGANVLTF. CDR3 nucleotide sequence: TGTGCCAGCAGCCTCGCGGGGGGGTCTGGGGCCAACGTCCTGACTTTC.

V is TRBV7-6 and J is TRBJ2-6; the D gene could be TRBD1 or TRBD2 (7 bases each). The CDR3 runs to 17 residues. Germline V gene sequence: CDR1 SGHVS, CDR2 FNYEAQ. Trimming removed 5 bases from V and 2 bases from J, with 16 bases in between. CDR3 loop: CASSPGGGGTGANVLTF. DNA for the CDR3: TGTGCCAGCAGCCCAGGGGGAGGGGGCACTGGGGCCAACGTCCTGACTTTC.

Here the CDR3 reads CASSEPANYGYTF. As DNA, the CDR3 is TGTGCCAGCAGTGAGCCAGCAAACTATGGCTACACCTTC. The chain recombines TRBV6-4 with TRBJ1-2; no clear D. Trimming stripped 3 bases from V and 2 bases from J, with 7 bases between. Germline V gene sequence: CDR1 MRHNA, CDR2 SNTAGT. This CDR3 is built from 13 residues.